The clone carrying this T cell receptor beta chain was seen repeatedly, ten times or more. Its target is not known. TCR beta CDR3 regions were amplified from RNA. Initially, a first-round RT-PCR of the TCR CDR3 employed the HTBI primer set. TCRdb re-derived calls from the multiplex PCR reads in MiXCR, one entry per CDR3 protein. The sample includes some 500,000 distinct CDR3 sequences, 24% of them seen just once. This CDR3 has 15 residues. V was clipped by 1 base and J by 2 bases; unmatched bases: 5. Germline CDR1 MNHNS, CDR2 SASEGT. The sample belongs to a study of T cells in Graves' hyperthyroidism and ophthalmopathy. Study results and caveats: Ophthalmopathy was told apart from stable hyperthyroidism by a 13 V-J model.

The J gene is TRBJ2-7, the V gene TRBV6-1; 7 nucleotides match TRBD2. This receptor was taken from a woman aged 25 to 39 with Graves' ophthalmopathy. The sequencing sample was made of blood. CDR3 DNA: TGTGCCAGCAGTGAAGGCGGGAGAGCCACCTACGAGCAGTACTTC. Amino acid sequence: CASSEGGRATYEQYF.